This T cell receptor (beta chain) is drawn from a study of cytotoxic CD8 clonotypes in ibrutinib-treated CLL. Study context: Patients gave response samples after a median about eleven months of treatment, range 6 to 36.

Assay: immunoSEQ multiplex PCR; the TCRdb copy retains only in-frame clones and omits some. The sample lists tens of thousands of clones, roughly 70% occurring once. V was clipped by 8 bases and J by 6 bases; unmatched bases: 6. CDR1 is DFQATT, CDR2 SNEGSKA, per germline (reference sequence). The length of the CDR3 is 11 residues. A note on this clone: Its antigen is not identified.

Findings and caveats of the study: There were few public clonotypes, and on treatment they contracted or stayed stable.

The chain combines TRBV20-1 with TRBJ1-1, with TRBD1 matching over 7 bases. The sample consisted of PBMCs, taken after 12 months of ibrutinib treatment. The TCR originated in a human donor with chronic lymphocytic leukemia. The CDR3 here is CSHRGGAEAFF. CDR3 bases: TGCAGTCACAGGGGTGGTGCTGAAGCTTTCTTT.